This is a list of T cell receptor beta chains from one sample in a study of T cells after posttransplantation cyclophosphamide. Sequencing was performed with immunoSEQ multiplex PCR; in TCRdb, only in-frame clones are kept and a portion is missing. The table records several thousand clones, roughly 89% of them present only once. Material for sequencing was memory CD4+ T cells sorted from PBMCs. These receptors were taken from a woman aged 60 to 75 in good health, CMV-negative, and a related stem cell transplant donor. Both conserved end residues are part of each CDR3. A D gene is named only where the DNA matches it firmly. Part of the rows lack a size; the others show once, few, many or a class for expanded clones.

TRBJ2-7,once,.,TRBV5-4,TGTGCCAGCAGCTTGGATTCCTCTAACTCCTACGAGCAGTACTTC,CASSLDSSNSYEQYF
TRBJ2-7,few,.,TRBV4-2,TGTGCCAGCAGCCAAGATTACAACTCCTACGAGCAGTACTTC,CASSQDYNSYEQYF
TRBJ2-5,once,.,TRBV7-9,TGTGCCAGCAGCTTAGAAACGGCGGGGACCCAGTACTTC,CASSLETAGTQYF
TRBJ1-2,.,.,TRBV7-2,TGTGCCAGCAGCTTAAGCCCAGGCTATGGCTACACCTTC,CASSLSPGYGYTF
TRBJ2-1,.,TRBD2,TRBV7-8,TGTGCCAGCAGCTTAGCGGCGGCGGGAGTAAACAATGAGCAGTTCTTC,CASSLAAAGVNNEQFF
TRBJ2-3,.,.,TRBV12-1,TGTGCCAGCAGCTTTGTTTCCACTAGCGGCTGCACAGATACGCAGTATTTT,CASSFVSTSGCTDTQYF
TRBJ1-6,.,TRBD1,TRBV10-3,TGTGCCATAGGGACAGGGGGCGCCGGGGGTTCACCCCTCCACTTT,CAIGTGGAGGSPLHF
TRBJ2-1,.,TRBD2,TRBV7-9,TGTGCCAGCGCGAAGAGGAGACTAGCGGCACCCCCCAATGAGCAGTTCTTC,CASAKRRLAAPPNEQFF
TRBJ2-2,few,TRBD2,TRBV19,TGTGCCAGTAGTCGCGCCGGGGGGGCGGGCACCGGGGAGCTGTTTTTT,CASSRAGGAGTGELFF
TRBJ2-5,.,.,TRBV7-8,TGTGCCAGCAGCTGGGGGGAGGAAGAGACCCAGTACTTC,CASSWGEEETQYF
TRBJ1-6,.,TRBD1,TRBV4-1,TGCGCCAGCAGCCAAGATAGGGGGACAGGCGAGTATCGGAATTCACCCCTCCACTTT,CASSQDRGTGEYRNSPLHF
TRBJ1-4,.,.,TRBV19,TGTGCCAGTAGGGACAGTATTAATGAAAAACTGTTTTTT,CASRDSINEKLFF
TRBJ2-3,.,.,TRBV5-4,TGTGCCAGCAGCTTAAAGCGGGGCACAGATACGCAGTATTTT,CASSLKRGTDTQYF
TRBJ2-5,.,.,TRBV7-9,TGTGCCAGCAGCTTAGCTCCCGGGGGACAAGAGACCCAGTACTTC,CASSLAPGGQETQYF
TRBJ2-1,.,TRBD2,TRBV7-3,TGTGCCAGCAGCTATAGCGGGGGGGCTGCTGGGCAGTTCTTC,CASSYSGGAAGQFF
TRBJ1-3,.,.,TRBV19,TGTGCCAGTAGTGCCACGGGGGGCTCTGGAAACACCATATATTTT,CASSATGGSGNTIYF
TRBJ1-6,.,.,TRBV11-2,TGTGCCAGCAGCCAAGCCCACCAGGTGGCACCCCTCCACTTT,CASSQAHQVAPLHF
TRBJ2-5,.,TRBD1,TRBV19,TGTGCCAGTAGTAGCGGACAGGGCAGAGAGACCCAGTACTTC,CASSSGQGRETQYF